This T cell receptor (beta chain) was captured in a study of T cells after yellow fever vaccination. The overall study: Fractions containing few cells were prepared with SMART-Seq v4 Ultra Low Input.

By 5'RACE template switching, TCR cDNA was produced, with a universal primer site and UMIs added in the process. TCRdb re-analysed the 5' RACE reads in MiXCR, keeping a single row per CDR3 protein. Of 200,000 to 250,000 distinct CDR3 sequences listed, around 3.1% were seen once; the top ten hold 2.5% to 3.5%. In this sample, this clonotype turned up many times. Its matching antigen is unknown. Study outcomes and limitations: Weaker, the secondary response had a peak occurring faster, on day 5 versus 15. Primary-vaccination clones mostly resurfaced post-booster (96% CD4, roughly 90% CD8).

Sequencing was performed on CD4+ T cells sorted from PBMCs, taken 10 days after the yellow fever booster vaccination. The clonotype originates from a man between 18 and 35 years old who received the YFV17D yellow fever vaccine.

The CDR3 nucleotides are TGTGCCACCAGTGATGGACTAGTCTACGAGCAGTTCTTC. It yields the protein CATSDGLVYEQFF. The gene calls are TRBV24-1 and TRBJ2-1, with 7 positions matching TRBD2. There are 13 residues in the CDR3. V lost 3 bases to trimming and J lost 10 bases; unmatched junction nucleotides: 5. The V gene's germline CDR1 is KGHDR and CDR2 SFDVKD.